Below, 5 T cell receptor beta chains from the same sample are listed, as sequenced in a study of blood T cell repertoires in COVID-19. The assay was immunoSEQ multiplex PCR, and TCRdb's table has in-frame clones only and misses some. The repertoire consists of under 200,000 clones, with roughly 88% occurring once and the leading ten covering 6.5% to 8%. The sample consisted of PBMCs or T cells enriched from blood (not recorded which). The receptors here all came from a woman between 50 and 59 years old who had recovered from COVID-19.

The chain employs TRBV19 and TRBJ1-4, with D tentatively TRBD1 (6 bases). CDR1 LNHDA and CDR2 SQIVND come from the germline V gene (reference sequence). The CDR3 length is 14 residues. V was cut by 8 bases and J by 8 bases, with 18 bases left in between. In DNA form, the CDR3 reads TGTGCCAGTTCTCTGGCCAACGGACAGGAAAAACTGTTTTTT. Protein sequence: CASSLANGQEKLFF.

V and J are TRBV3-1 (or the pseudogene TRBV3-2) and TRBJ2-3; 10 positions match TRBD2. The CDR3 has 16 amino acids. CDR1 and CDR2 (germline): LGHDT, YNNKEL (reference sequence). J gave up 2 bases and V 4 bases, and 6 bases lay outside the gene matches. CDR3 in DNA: TGTGCCAGCAGCCTTAGCGGGGGGAAACTCACAGATACGCAGTATTTT. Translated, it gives CASSLSGGKLTDTQYF.

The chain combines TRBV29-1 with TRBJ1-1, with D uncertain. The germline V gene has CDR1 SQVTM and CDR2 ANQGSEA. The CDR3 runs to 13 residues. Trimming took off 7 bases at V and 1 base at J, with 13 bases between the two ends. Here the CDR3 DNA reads TGCAGCGCCAGCGCCCGGGGGAACACTGAAGCTTTCTTT. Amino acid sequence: CSASARGNTEAFF.

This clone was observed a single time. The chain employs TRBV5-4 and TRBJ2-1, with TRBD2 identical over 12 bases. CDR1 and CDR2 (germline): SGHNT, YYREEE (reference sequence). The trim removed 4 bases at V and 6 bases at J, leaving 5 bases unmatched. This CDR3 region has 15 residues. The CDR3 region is CASSTPSGGANEQFF. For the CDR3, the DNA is TGTGCCAGCAGCACCCCTAGCGGGGGGGCCAATGAGCAGTTCTTC.

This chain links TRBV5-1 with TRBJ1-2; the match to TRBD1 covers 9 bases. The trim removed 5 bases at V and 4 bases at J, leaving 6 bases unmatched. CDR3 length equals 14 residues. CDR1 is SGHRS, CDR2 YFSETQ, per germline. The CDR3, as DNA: TGCGCCAGCAGGATGGGACAGGGTACCTATGGCTACACCTTC. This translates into CASRMGQGTYGYTF.